This T cell receptor (beta chain) was recorded in a study of HIV-infected patients and healthy controls. Whole blood was used without fractionation, so all unsorted peripheral T cells were included. A roughly 2.5 ml peripheral blood sample was taken for RNA. This clonotype was observed many times. Germline V gives CDR1 MNHEY, CDR2 SVGAGI. This CDR3 is built from 15 residues. The V end lost 0 bases, the J end lost 2 bases, and 8 bases lay between the germline ends. cDNA was made from 500 ng RNA using alpha and beta constant primers. Separate chain-specific third strand synthesis with multiplexing indices produced the alpha and beta libraries. The cDNA received a 5' RACE adapter containing a random hexamer plus an SP2 sequencing primer site. TCRdb re-analysed the 5' RACE reads in MiXCR, keeping a single row per CDR3 protein. Of around 18,000 distinct CDR3 sequences in the sample, about a tenth were seen once.

V gene TRBV6-5 combines with J gene TRBJ1-5, with a tentative D call TRBD1 (6 bases). Sequencing was performed on blood. This clonotype was sampled from an adult in good health. The CDR3 is CASSYSKGGNQPQHF. Written as DNA, the CDR3 is TGTGCCAGCAGTTACTCGAAGGGGGGCAATCAGCCCCAGCATTTT.